This passage covers 30 T cell receptor beta chains from one sample sequenced in a study of shared clonotypes between healthy human individuals. Profiling relied on immunoSEQ multiplex PCR, and the TCRdb table lists in-frame clones only, not all of them. The table records a few million clones, 80% to 95% of them present only once. Sequenced input: naive CD4+ T cells from PBMCs. The subset was: CD45RA+ positively selected. The receptors stem from a man aged 18 to 30 in good health. Some clones in this sample may be carry-over from other donors' samples.

The chain couples TRBV28 to TRBJ2-7, with unresolved D. V shed 8 bases and J shed 2 bases, with 13 bases lying between them. This CDR3 contains 13 residues. The germline gives CDR1 MDHEN, CDR2 SYDVKM. The CDR3 DNA reads TGTGCCAGCGGTTACAGTGGAGCCTACGAGCAGTACTTC. Translation: CASGYSGAYEQYF. The entire variable domain, with the rest obtained from reference TRBV28 and TRBJ2-7, is as follows: DVKVTQSSRYLVKRTGEKVFLECVQDMDHENMFWYRQDPGLGLRLIYFSYDVKMKEKGDIPEGYSVSREKKERFSLILESASTNQTSMYLCASGYSGAYEQYFGPGTRLTVT.

The gene calls are TRBV7-9 and TRBJ2-1, with a weak D call TRBD1 (5 bases). This CDR3 has 13 residues. With 4 bases removed from V and 8 bases from J, the gap between germline ends came to 12 bases. Germline CDR1 reads SEHNR; CDR2 reads FQNEAQ (reference sequence). The CDR3 DNA is TGTGCCAGCAGCTGGACACCAATAGATGAGCAGTTCTTC. Amino acid sequence: CASSWTPIDEQFF.

This clone occurred once. This chain connects TRBV10-3 to TRBJ2-7, with a tentative D call TRBD1 (6 bases). The CDR3 sequence is 15 residues long. Germline V CDR1 and CDR2: ENHRY, SYGVKD. V lost 6 bases to trimming and J lost 5 bases, with 20 bases between them. The CDR3 coding sequence is TGTGCCATCAGCGACCGACAGGCCATCATACACGAGCAGTACTTC. Its protein is CAISDRQAIIHEQYF.

V usage is TRBV5-1 and J usage is TRBJ1-2; D gene unclear. V was cut by 0 bases and J by 8 bases, with 11 bases left in between. The CDR3 is 13 amino acids. Germline loops: CDR1 SGHRS, CDR2 YFSETQ. The CDR3 protein is CASSLAEGSGYTF. The CDR3 DNA is TGCGCCAGCAGCTTGGCGGAGGGTAGCGGCTACACCTTC. Full variable domain (remainder filled in from reference TRBV5-1 and TRBJ1-2): KAGVTQTPRYLIKTRGQQVTLSCSPISGHRSVSWYQQTPGQGLQFLFEYFSETQRNKGNFPGRFSGRQFSNSRSEMNVSTLELGDSALYLCASSLAEGSGYTFGSGTRLTVV.

The rearrangement uses TRBV28 and TRBJ2-1; D is possibly TRBD1 (5 bases). Trimming cost V 7 bases and J 6 bases, with 16 bases left between them. The germline V gene has CDR1 MDHEN and CDR2 SYDVKM. This CDR3 region has 14 residues. The CDR3 reads CASTDRTTSNEQFF. The CDR3 coding sequence is TGTGCCAGCACCGACCGGACAACCAGCAATGAGCAGTTCTTC.

The V call is TRBV29-1, the J call TRBJ2-3; D is possibly TRBD2 (7 bases). The germline CDR1 and CDR2 sequences are SQVTM and ANQGSEA. V shed 6 bases and J shed 1 base, with 17 bases lying between them. The CDR3 is 15 amino acids. The CDR3 sequence is CSVDGGARGTDTQYF. The CDR3, as DNA: TGCAGCGTGGATGGGGGGGCCAGGGGCACAGATACGCAGTATTTT.

This rearrangement joins TRBV5-1 to TRBJ2-7, with TRBD1 as a possible D gene (6 bases). The V end was cut by 2 bases, the J end by 4 bases, with 13 bases between. CDR1 is SGHRS, CDR2 YFSETQ, per germline. The CDR3 is made up of 14 amino acids. CDR3 in DNA: TGCGCCAGCAGCTTAGGGGGAAAGGGGTACGAGCAGTACTTC. Translation gives CASSLGGKGYEQYF.

For the CDR3, the DNA is TGCGCCAGCAGCTTGGCCTGGGGACAGGGGTCGGCTAATGAAAAACTGTTTTTT. Translated, it gives CASSLAWGQGSANEKLFF. This chain connects TRBV5-1 to TRBJ1-4, with 10 bases identical to TRBD1. The V segment lost 0 bases and the J segment 3 bases; nucleotides outside the gene matches: 8. Germline V gene data show CDR1 as SGHRS and CDR2 as YFSETQ. The length of the CDR3 is 18 residues.

The chain links TRBV7-9 to TRBJ1-1; a weak D match, TRBD1 (5 bases). Deletions cut 5 bases from V and 7 bases from J, with 17 bases between. The germline V gene has CDR1 SEHNR and CDR2 FQNEAQ (reference sequence). There are 14 residues in the CDR3. The CDR3, as DNA: TGTGCCAGCAGCCGCGACCGGGGGGATGATGAAGCTTTCTTT. It translates to CASSRDRGDDEAFF. The full variable domain, in which reference TRBV7-9 and TRBJ1-1 provide the parts outside the CDR3, is DTGVSQNPRHKITKRGQNVTFRCDPISEHNRLYWYRQTLGQGPEFLTYFQNEAQLEKSRLLSDRFSAERPKGSFSTLEIQRTEQGDSAMYLCASSRDRGDDEAFFGQGTRLTVV.

V usage is TRBV5-1 and J usage is TRBJ2-6, with D perhaps being TRBD1 or TRBD2 (6 bases each). Trimming took 3 bases from V and 2 from J, leaving 21 bases between them. The CDR3 runs to 19 residues. Germline CDR1 is SGHRS and CDR2 is YFSETQ. The CDR3 region is CASSSLAGGGNTGANVLTF. Written as DNA, the CDR3 is TGCGCCAGCAGCTCGCTGGCCGGGGGCGGAAACACTGGGGCCAACGTCCTGACTTTC.

This clone occurred a few times. J is TRBJ2-1 and V is TRBV5-1, with no clear D. The V end lost 2 bases, the J end lost 9 bases, and 12 bases lay between the germline ends. Per the germline V gene, CDR1 is SGHRS and CDR2 is YFSETQ. CDR3 length: 13 amino acids. DNA of the CDR3: TGCGCCAGCAGCTTTCCAGACGTGGGTGAGCAGTTCTTC. Its protein product is CASSFPDVGEQFF.

The rearrangement uses TRBV7-2 and TRBJ2-5; the match to TRBD1 covers 7 bases. CDR1 and CDR2 (germline): SGHTA, FQGNSA. CDR3 length: 13 amino acids. Germline trimming cut 5 bases from V and 5 bases from J; bases unmatched to any gene: 5. The CDR3 loop is CASSRGRGETQYF. The CDR3 bases are TGTGCCAGCAGCAGGGGGCGCGGTGAGACCCAGTACTTC. The whole variable domain, filled in from reference TRBV7-2 and TRBJ2-5, reads GAGVSQSPSNKVTEKGKDVELRCDPISGHTALYWYRQSLGQGLEFLIYFQGNSAPDKSGLPSDRFSAERTGGSVSTLTIQRTQQEDSAVYLCASSRGRGETQYFGPGTRLLVL.

CDR3 protein: CASSQSRTGRPYEQYF. For the CDR3, the DNA is TGCGCCAGCAGTCAATCTCGGACCGGGAGGCCCTACGAGCAGTACTTC. The gene calls are TRBV23-1 and TRBJ2-7; 7 bases line up with TRBD2. TRBV23-1 is classed as an ORF, of uncertain function. With 0 bases clipped from V and 2 bases from J, the junction kept 7 bases outside the gene matches. This CDR3 has 16 residues.

CDR3 region: CASSLPGPYNEQFF. CDR3 DNA sequence: TGCGCCAGCAGCTTACCGGGGCCCTACAATGAGCAGTTCTTC. The J gene is TRBJ2-1, the V gene TRBV5-1; D is possibly TRBD1 or TRBD2 (5 bases each). The V end was cut by 2 bases, the J end by 2 bases, with 8 bases between. Germline V gene sequence: CDR1 SGHRS, CDR2 YFSETQ. CDR3 length: 14 residues.

The chain joins TRBV28 to TRBJ2-5; TRBD2 matches 10 bases. CDR3 length: 14 amino acids. Trimming at V came to 5 bases and at J to 5 bases, leaving 5 bases not matched to a gene. Germline-derived CDR1 and CDR2 are MDHEN and SYDVKM. The CDR3 protein is CASSRGLAWETQYF. DNA for the CDR3: TGTGCCAGCAGTCGGGGACTAGCGTGGGAGACCCAGTACTTC.

This chain uses TRBV6-4 with TRBJ1-5, with no clear D. The CDR3 consists of 15 residues. The germline V and J ends were trimmed by 6 bases and 2 bases, with 14 bases remaining between them. In germline, CDR1 is MRHNA, CDR2 SNTAGT. The DNA of the CDR3 is TGTGCCAGCAGGAAGACTGCGCTTGGCAATCAGCCCCAGCATTTT. Its translation is CASRKTALGNQPQHF.

This rearrangement joins TRBV5-1 to TRBJ1-2, with D tentatively TRBD1 (5 bases). CDR3 length equals 16 residues. Germline values: CDR1 SGHRS, CDR2 YFSETQ. Trimming stripped 0 bases from V and 7 bases from J, with 19 bases between. The CDR3 loop reads CASSLGPLGTGGGYTF. DNA of the CDR3: TGCGCCAGCAGCTTGGGACCTTTGGGAACAGGCGGTGGCTACACCTTC. The whole variable domain, filled in from reference TRBV5-1 and TRBJ1-2, reads KAGVTQTPRYLIKTRGQQVTLSCSPISGHRSVSWYQQTPGQGLQFLFEYFSETQRNKGNFPGRFSGRQFSNSRSEMNVSTLELGDSALYLCASSLGPLGTGGGYTFGSGTRLTVV.

The J gene is TRBJ2-2, the V gene TRBV6-5; D perhaps matches TRBD2 (6 bases). Germline V gene sequence: CDR1 MNHEY, CDR2 SVGAGI. This CDR3 is 16 amino acids long. V lost 2 bases to trimming and J lost 1 base, with 11 bases between them. The CDR3 is CASSYIGGLNTGELFF. The DNA of the CDR3 is TGTGCCAGCAGTTACATCGGGGGATTGAACACCGGGGAGCTGTTTTTT.

The rearrangement uses TRBV18 and TRBJ2-3; D is possibly TRBD1 or TRBD2 (6 bases each). Germline values: CDR1 KGHSH, CDR2 LQKENI. There are 18 residues in the CDR3. Trimming shortened V by 3 bases and J by 1 base, and 20 bases separated the two germline ends. CDR3 in DNA: TGTGCCAGCTCACCCCTGTCGGTGGGGGGCAGACGCACAGATACGCAGTATTTT. This translates into CASSPLSVGGRRTDTQYF.

On this clone: Distinct nucleotide sequences in the sample also encode this CDR3. The chain carries TRBV30 and TRBJ1-1; D is ambiguous. CDR1 is GTSNPN and CDR2 is SVGIG in the germline V gene (reference sequence). The CDR3 consists of 10 residues. Trimming removed 3 bases at V and 5 bases at J, with 4 bases between. CDR3 amino acids: CAWSNTEAFF. The CDR3 DNA is TGTGCCTGGAGCAATACTGAAGCTTTCTTT.

The chain carries TRBV15 and TRBJ2-7; the D gene is possibly TRBD2 (6 bases). V was pared by 0 bases and J by 2 bases, with 11 bases between. The CDR3 loop spans 15 amino acids. Germline CDR1 LNHNV, CDR2 YYDKDF (reference sequence). Written as DNA, the CDR3 is TGTGCCACCAGCAGAGATCCCGGCGGGACCTACGAGCAGTACTTC. Translating it yields CATSRDPGGTYEQYF.

The genes are TRBV6-1 and TRBJ2-5, with 15 positions matching TRBD2. Germline CDR1 reads MNHNS; CDR2 reads SASEGT. The length of the CDR3 is 16 residues. Losses at the gene ends were 4 bases for V and 5 bases for J; bases not matched to a gene: 5. The CDR3 DNA reads as TGTGCCAGCAGTGGGACTAGCGGGAGGGCCGGGGAGACCCAGTACTTC. Its translation: CASSGTSGRAGETQYF.

The chain is built from TRBV5-1 and TRBJ2-3, with D possibly TRBD1 on 6 matching bases. This CDR3 is 14 amino acids long. With 4 bases removed from V and 6 bases from J, the gap between germline ends came to 15 bases. Germline values: CDR1 SGHRS, CDR2 YFSETQ. The CDR3: CASSRQAARDTQYF. The CDR3 DNA follows: TGCGCCAGCAGCCGACAGGCCGCGCGGGATACGCAGTATTTT.

The rearrangement joins TRBV7-2 to TRBJ2-3; a weak D match, TRBD1 (6 bases). The CDR3 spans 17 residues. The germline V and J ends were trimmed by 3 bases and 0 bases, with 16 bases remaining between them. Germline V gene sequence: CDR1 SGHTA, CDR2 FQGNSA. The CDR3 DNA reads TGTGCCAGCAGCTTTGTGGGGGCTCGATCTAGCACAGATACGCAGTATTTT. Its protein product is CASSFVGARSSTDTQYF.

V and J are TRBV5-1 and TRBJ1-4, with 7 positions matching TRBD1. This CDR3 spans 14 amino acids. Germline V gene data show CDR1 as SGHRS and CDR2 as YFSETQ. The V segment lost 4 bases and the J segment 8 bases; nucleotides outside the gene matches: 8. In DNA form, the CDR3 reads TGCGCCAGCAGCAGGACAGGCTCGATGGAAAAACTGTTTTTT. Translation gives CASSRTGSMEKLFF. The whole variable domain, filled in from reference TRBV5-1 and TRBJ1-4, reads KAGVTQTPRYLIKTRGQQVTLSCSPISGHRSVSWYQQTPGQGLQFLFEYFSETQRNKGNFPGRFSGRQFSNSRSEMNVSTLELGDSALYLCASSRTGSMEKLFFGSGTQLSVL.

Comments on this clone: The sample carries other DNA sequences with the same CDR3. This chain joins TRBV9 and TRBJ2-2; TRBD2 aligns across 11 bases. The CDR3 spans 16 residues. CDR1 is SGDLS and CDR2 is YYNGEE in the germline V gene. The V and J ends lost 0 bases and 3 bases, in that order; junction bases with no gene match: 1. CDR3 coding DNA: TGTGCCAGCAGCGTAGGGACTAGCGGGTACACCGGGGAGCTGTTTTTT. This gives the protein CASSVGTSGYTGELFF.

A word on this clone: Different DNA sequences within this sample yield the same CDR3. This sequence joins TRBV6-5 and TRBJ2-7; 8 nucleotides align to TRBD2. Per the germline V gene, CDR1 is MNHEY and CDR2 is SVGAGI. This CDR3 spans 16 amino acids. V shed 2 bases, J shed 6 bases, and the junction held 12 bases outside the gene matches. The DNA of the CDR3 is TGTGCCAGCAGTTACCGTTGGGCGGGACTAGAAGGCGAGCAGTACTTC. Translating it yields CASSYRWAGLEGEQYF.

The V and J genes are TRBV19 and TRBJ2-4; possibly TRBD1 for D (6 bases). This CDR3 has 17 residues. CDR1 and CDR2 (germline): LNHDA, SQIVND (reference sequence). Trimming removed 7 bases at V and 0 bases at J, with 19 bases between. The CDR3 region has the DNA TGTGCCAGTACTAAGGGGGTCGGGGTTCTAGCCAAAAACATTCAGTACTTC. Protein: CASTKGVGVLAKNIQYF.

The chain combines TRBV30 with TRBJ2-1; D gene ambiguous. The CDR3 sequence is 16 residues long. Trimming took off 5 bases at V and 2 bases at J, with 19 bases between the two ends. Germline V gene data show CDR1 as GTSNPN and CDR2 as SVGIG (reference sequence). The CDR3 nucleotides read TGTGCCTGGGACTTGGATGCCGGGTTACCCTACAATGAGCAGTTCTTC. Amino acids: CAWDLDAGLPYNEQFF.

This clone has only one observation. The CDR3 reads CASSLMNYGYTF. Written as DNA, the CDR3 is TGTGCCAGCAGCTTAATGAACTATGGCTACACCTTC. The chain uses TRBV7-3 and TRBJ1-2; D call uncertain. The germline CDR1 and CDR2 sequences are SGHTA and FQGTGA. V lost 1 base and J lost 2, with 2 bases in between. The CDR3 is 12 residues long.